A single sample gave rise to the 2 T cell receptor beta chains below, sequenced in a study of cytomegalovirus exposure and HLA in healthy donors. PCR employed 60 Vbeta and 13 Jbeta primers. The method was immunoSEQ multiplex PCR; TCRdb's version includes in-frame clones alone and lacks a portion of them. The sample includes 200,000 or so clones, over 80% seen only once; the top ten take 1% to 1.5%. Sequencing used PBMCs. The origin of the receptors is a man aged 25 to 40 in good health and CMV-seronegative.

This chain connects TRBV28 to TRBJ1-5, with TRBD1 matching 7 bases. The J segment lost 2 bases and the V segment lost 5 bases, leaving 6 bases of the junction unmatched. The CDR3 loop spans 15 amino acids. Germline CDR1 and CDR2: MDHEN and SYDVKM. CDR3 protein: CASSLDRAGNQPQHF. The CDR3 DNA reads as TGTGCCAGCAGTCTAGACAGGGCCGGCAATCAGCCCCAGCATTTT.

V usage is TRBV2 and J usage is TRBJ1-1; the D is unclear. The length of the CDR3 is 13 residues. The V end lost 9 bases, the J end lost 1 base, and 12 bases lay between the germline ends. The germline V gene has CDR1 SNHLY and CDR2 FYNNEI. CDR3 bases: TGTGCCAGAGAATGGGAGCAGAACACTGAAGCTTTCTTT. Encoded protein: CAREWEQNTEAFF.